The entry that follows covers one TCR beta chain sequence. The data are from a study of OX40 agonist ivuxolimab in advanced cancers. Study as a whole: With ivuxolimab, an agonistic anti-OX40 (CD134) antibody, patients were treated.

The assay was immunoSEQ multiplex PCR, and TCRdb's table has in-frame clones only and misses some. The sample lists approximately 74,000 clones, around 80% seen once, with 5.5% in the top ten. The sequencing used CD4+ or CD8+ T cells sorted from blood, collected in a trial of the OX40 agonist ivuxolimab. The source is an adult with an advanced solid tumor such as melanoma, head and neck, liver or kidney cancer.

The CDR3 region has the DNA TGTGCCAGCAGCTTAGACCACAATGAGCAGTTCTTC. This sequence encodes CASSLDHNEQFF. The rearrangement links TRBV7-2 to TRBJ2-1; D not resolved. The CDR3 is made up of 12 amino acids. The V and J ends lost 1 base and 5 bases respectively, with 3 bases between them. Looked up from germline, CDR1 is SGHTA and CDR2 is FQGNSA. The full variable domain, its missing parts supplied by reference TRBV7-2 and TRBJ2-1, is GAGVSQSPSNKVTEKGKDVELRCDPISGHTALYWYRQSLGQGLEFLIYFQGNSAPDKSGLPSDRFSAERTGGSVSTLTIQRTQQEDSAVYLCASSLDHNEQFFGPGTRLTVL.